This T cell receptor beta chain stems from a study of cytomegalovirus exposure and HLA in healthy donors (dated by TCRdb to about 2017). Turning to the overall study: A later analysis indicated that the roughly 120 validation repertoires were generated on the platform also employed for the 600 to 750 repertoires of the first cohort. The aim of the study was to test whether cataloging public T cell receptors could identify signatures of past pathogen exposure. A separate validation cohort of roughly 130 different subjects was used in addition to the roughly 700-subject first cohort. The study combined high-throughput TCR immunosequencing, statistical association of individual TCRs with disease status, and machine learning to predict cytomegalovirus infection status.

Separate from the roughly 660-subject first cohort, the validation cohort of roughly 110 subjects was the group to which the donors belonged. Study-wide conclusions, independent of this receptor: All 120 or so repertoires were used to score co-occurrence in the validation cohort in a later analysis, because that analysis had no HLA typing for the cohort. In both the original and validation cohorts, the classifier was reported to diagnose cytomegalovirus status with high specificity and sensitivity. The study listed approximately 150 TCR beta chains as associated with cytomegalovirus. In vitro tests confirmed that a few of the cytomegalovirus-associated TCR beta chains recognize cytomegalovirus antigens. Of the cluster scores, 94% were above 0 in a later analysis, which found that TCRs clustered in the first cohort also tended to co-occur in the roughly 130 validation repertoires. Most TCR sequences were observed very rarely across donors, whereas some public TCRs were present in many individuals. The authors suggested that the approach could potentially be extended to other disease states and immunological phenotypes.

Remarks on this clone: Which antigen it targets is not known. Base qualities are not provided; no much larger clone lies one nucleotide away.

Libraries were built with the immunoSEQ multiplex PCR assay. In the paper's pipeline: A statistical classification framework was built to diagnose cytomegalovirus status from the catalog of TCR beta chain sequences. The clones in this table, taken by TCRdb from immuneACCESS, are in-frame only. Not every clone is retained; where verified, under half of the shortfall comes from an unresolved V gene, and the cause of the rest is unknown. V, J and clone size were drawn from that table, and D and trimming were deduced from the DNA. The sample yields 150,000 or so clones; 89% were counted once. The top ten hold about 10% of the sample. The TCR was taken from a woman aged 18-29 years in good health and CMV-seropositive. Input material: PBMCs.

The CDR3 reads as follows: CASHQGPTEAFF. The sequence in DNA is TGCGCCAGCCACCAGGGCCCCACTGAAGCTTTCTTT. Rearrangement joined TRBV10-2 to TRBJ1-1; TRBD1 is perhaps the D gene, given 5 matching bases. The germline ends are 11 bases apart after V is trimmed by 8 bases and J by 4 bases. CDR1 and CDR2, per the germline V gene, are WSHSY and SAAADI. From cysteine to phenylalanine, the CDR3 is 12 amino acids long. Of the read, only the CDR3 DNA is kept; its 36 bases are in frame from base 1.